This TCR beta chain appears in the sequencing data of a study of regulatory T cells in long-lasting Graves disease. iRepertoire HTBI primers and Arm-PCR of CDR3 regions built TCR beta libraries. TCRdb re-derived calls from the multiplex PCR reads in MiXCR, one entry per CDR3 protein. The sample has fewer than 650,000 distinct CDR3 sequences, 16% seen once. The CDR3 contains 14 residues. J was trimmed by 2 bases and V by 5 bases; bases with no gene match: 5. Study conclusions and caveats: Graves' patients with persistent disease showed TCR diversity lower than patients newly diagnosed.

Time point in this sample: newly diagnosed GD, antithyroid drugs for less than 3 months. The TCR library was made from RNA that had been extracted from PBMCs in TRIzol. The authors drew patients from an endocrinology department in Xi'an, China. The EDTA tubes were filled with roughly 10 milliliters of drawn peripheral blood. As regards this clonotype: The antigen remains unidentified.

The same data also contributed to another study, on T cells in Graves' hyperthyroidism and ophthalmopathy. That work states: Blood also held most thyroid clonotypes expanded beyond 0.001.

This TCR derives from a man aged 18-30 years with Graves disease. The source was peripheral blood mononuclear cells (PBMCs), collected at new diagnosis, from a patient treated with antithyroid drugs. The chain has TRBV12-3 or TRBV12-4 and TRBJ1-2; 7 bases agree with TRBD1. The CDR3 DNA reads as TGTGCCAGCAGTGAAACGACAGGGAACTATGGCTACACCTTC. It translates to CASSETTGNYGYTF.